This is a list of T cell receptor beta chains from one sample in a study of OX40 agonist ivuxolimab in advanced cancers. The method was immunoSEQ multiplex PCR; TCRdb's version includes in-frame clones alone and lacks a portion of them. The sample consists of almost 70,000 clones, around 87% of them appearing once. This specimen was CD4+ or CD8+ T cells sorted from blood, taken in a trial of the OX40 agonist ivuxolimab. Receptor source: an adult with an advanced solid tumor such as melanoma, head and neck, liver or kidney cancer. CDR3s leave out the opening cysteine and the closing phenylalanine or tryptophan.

CDR3: ASTVLQTGLAGGHEQY
V: TRBV28

CDR3: ASSPQGGANTGELF
V: TRBV18

CDR3: ASSEGAFPGNTIY
V: TRBV6-1

CDR3: ASSGRPREGSGELF
V: TRBV18

CDR3: ASSFGVGYQETQY
V: TRBV27

CDR3: ASSSRGDTSTDTQY
V: TRBV19

CDR3: ASSERTSGRTYEQY
V: TRBV6-1

CDR3: ASNRDRRTGELF
V: TRBV5-1

CDR3: ASTPHRGGEQY
V: TRBV7-7

CDR3: ASNSFDRAYNEQF
V: TRBV28

CDR3: ASSSDSYEQY
V: TRBV6-5

CDR3: ASSPSQNQPQH
V: TRBV7-9

CDR3: ASSFGTSGIGSYEQY
V: TRBV5-1

CDR3: ASSFYRSGNSPLH
V: TRBV7-8

CDR3: ASSLVGTLSGNTIY
V: TRBV7-2

CDR3: SVGDGSNQPQH
V: TRBV29-1

CDR3: ASSSQEGSGYT
V: TRBV7-8

CDR3: ASSPSERGLKTQY
V: TRBV18

CDR3: AIRGGMGETQY
V: TRBV10-3

CDR3: ASRGSRAYEQY
V: TRBV28

CDR3: ASSKTAPGNTIY
V: TRBV6-6

CDR3: ASSKTANYGYT
V: TRBV27

CDR3: ASSLLGTGVSYEQY
V: TRBV7-6

CDR3: ASSFDAGKGEKLF
V: TRBV28

CDR3: ASSSDRERTDTQY
V: TRBV7-9

CDR3: ASSLQATDTQY
V: TRBV28

CDR3: ASSLEWRDLGNIQY
V: TRBV7-9

CDR3: ASSRGAGGSTDTQY
V: TRBV14

CDR3: ASSQAPIVAVIMT
V: TRBV4-2

CDR3: ARPSGYRDRQLNTEAF
V: TRBV5-3

CDR3: ASIPGLAGGELF
V: TRBV9

CDR3: ASRLAGGHEQF
V: TRBV14

CDR3: ARSGGLAGNVTTDTQY
V: TRBV5-3

CDR3: ASSPRDRVGTQY
V: TRBV18

CDR3: ASGAMETQY
V: TRBV6-1

CDR3: AISRTEYQETQY
V: TRBV10-3

CDR3: ASSRQVSYEQY
V: TRBV7-2

CDR3: ASSPGLANYEQY
V: TRBV7-9

CDR3: ASSQPGTGGRYNEQF
V: TRBV14

CDR3: ATSRDREAASTDTQY
V: TRBV15

CDR3: ASSLQLIGKRA
V: TRBV5-6